One and the same sample provided the 13 T cell receptor beta chains below, sequenced in a study of blood T cells in healthy people across ages (dated by TCRdb to about 2015). Preparation of the library involved 5' RACE. Sequencing was performed on an Illumina HiSeq 2500. A second roughly 6 to 12 cycle PCR used a sample-barcoded 5' primer and a J-beta primer mix. TCRdb passed the public sequencing reads through fastp at Q25 and MiXCR, retaining productive beta sequences. Entries are consolidated by CDR3 protein sequence, retaining the most common genes and DNA. The table for this sample lists over a million distinct CDR3 sequences; around 45% of them were counted only once. Under 20% of the sample lies in the top ten. The specimen sequenced was blood. These receptors were obtained from a woman aged 55 to 70 in good health.

V is TRBV20-1 and J is TRBJ2-7; TRBD1 agrees at 9 bases. Germline assignment: CDR1 DFQATT and CDR2 SNEGSKA (reference sequence). The CDR3 is 14 amino acids. Trimming removed 3 bases from V and 3 bases from J; junction bases left unmatched: 6. The CDR3 reads CSASQDRGLYEQYF. CDR3 nucleotide sequence: TGCAGTGCTAGTCAGGACAGGGGCCTCTACGAGCAGTACTTC.

This sequence joins TRBV12-3 or TRBV12-4 and TRBJ2-7; TRBD2 aligns across 11 bases. The CDR3 spans 12 residues. Trimming at V came to 9 bases and at J to 5 bases, leaving 3 bases not matched to a gene. The CDR3 region has the DNA TGTGCCAGTACTAGCGGGAGAAACGAGCAGTACTTC. Its translation: CASTSGRNEQYF.

This clonotype was counted a few times. The chain has TRBV7-9 and TRBJ2-2, with D tentatively TRBD2 (5 bases). Trimming removed 1 base at V and 3 bases at J, with 9 bases between. The CDR3 totals 15 residues. Germline CDR1 SEHNR, CDR2 FQNEAQ (reference sequence). The CDR3 loop reads CASSLGRTYTGELFF. CDR3 bases: TGTGCCAGCAGCTTAGGCAGGACTTACACCGGGGAGCTGTTTTTT.

This chain joins TRBV2 and TRBJ2-3; D gene unclear. Deletions cut 6 bases from V and 0 bases from J, with 7 bases between. CDR3 length equals 13 residues. Germline CDR1 reads SNHLY; CDR2 reads FYNNEI. CDR3 bases: TGTGCCAGCAGGGACGAAAGCACAGATACGCAGTATTTT. Its translation: CASRDESTDTQYF.

V is TRBV12-3 or TRBV12-4 and J is TRBJ2-4; TRBD2 matches 9 bases. This CDR3 contains 15 residues. The junction had 1 base not matched to a gene; V was cut back by 1 base and J by 3 bases. This CDR3 is CASSLGGRVKNIQYF. CDR3 DNA: TGTGCCAGCAGTTTAGGCGGGAGGGTCAAAAACATTCAGTACTTC.

The chain carries TRBV4-1 and TRBJ1-1; D gene ambiguous. The CDR3 length is 15 residues. CDR1 is MGHRA, CDR2 YSYEKL, per germline. Between the trimmed V and J ends, which lost 0 bases and 0 bases, there was a span of 8 bases. CDR3 nucleotides: TGCGCCAGCAGCCAAGATCCTCTGATGAACACTGAAGCTTTCTTT. Translation gives CASSQDPLMNTEAFF.

Only a few counts were recorded for this clonotype. V and J are TRBV20-1 and TRBJ2-1; D is uncertain. This CDR3 is 9 amino acids long. Trimming shortened V by 6 bases and J by 10 bases, and 7 bases separated the two germline ends. The germline gives CDR1 DFQATT, CDR2 SNEGSKA (reference sequence). The CDR3 DNA is TGCAGTGCCACGTTCGAGCAGTTCTTC. Its translation: CSATFEQFF.

The CDR3 spells CASSLGEFRPYNEQYF. CDR3 DNA sequence: TGTGCCAGCAGCTTAGGGGAGTTTAGACCCTACAATGAGCAGTACTTC. The chain is built from TRBV7-2 and TRBJ2-5; D may be TRBD2 (5 bases). Looked up from germline, CDR1 is SGHTA and CDR2 is FQGNSA. The CDR3 runs 16 residues. V was pared by 1 base and J by 11 bases, with 23 bases between.

This clonotype was seen a handful of times. The chain combines TRBV29-1 with TRBJ2-3, with D unresolved. Germline-derived CDR1 and CDR2 are SQVTM and ANQGSEA. V was shortened by 3 bases and J by 2 bases, with 9 bases between the two germline ends. The CDR3 covers 13 residues. CDR3 sequence: CSVDPTSTDTQYF. CDR3 sequence (DNA): TGCAGCGTTGACCCCACCTCCACAGATACGCAGTATTTT.

The chain links TRBV7-2 to TRBJ1-2; D possibly corresponds to TRBD1 (6 bases). V dropped 5 bases and J dropped 1 base, with 11 bases sitting between them. CDR1 and CDR2 (germline): SGHTA, FQGNSA. The length of the CDR3 is 14 residues. As DNA, the CDR3 is TGTGCCAGCAGCCGGGACACTATTAACTATGGCTACACCTTC. Its translation is CASSRDTINYGYTF.

A single count supports this clonotype. V usage is TRBV5-8 and J usage is TRBJ1-2; D call uncertain. This CDR3 spans 17 amino acids. V shed 0 bases and J shed 0 bases, with 15 bases lying between them. Per the germline V gene, CDR1 is SGHTS and CDR2 is YDEGEE. CDR3 in DNA: TGTGCCAGCAGCTTGGCTGGCTGGTATACTACTAACTATGGCTACACCTTC. Protein product: CASSLAGWYTTNYGYTF.

The chain is built from TRBV5-6 and TRBJ2-1; 7 nucleotides match TRBD2. CDR1 is SGHDT and CDR2 is YYEEEE in the germline V gene. The CDR3 loop spans 17 amino acids. Trimming took 2 bases from V and 7 from J; bases not matched to a gene: 15. This CDR3 is CASSFRSGGSVLNEQFF. The CDR3 DNA is TGTGCCAGCAGCTTCCGTTCCGGCGGGAGTGTGCTAAATGAGCAGTTCTTC.

The rearrangement joins TRBV20-1 to TRBJ1-1; a possible D gene is TRBD1 (6 bases). V was clipped by 4 bases and J by 2 bases, with 11 bases between them. This CDR3 comprises 13 residues. Germline CDR1 reads DFQATT; CDR2 reads SNEGSKA (reference sequence). The DNA for the CDR3 is TGCAGTGCTAATCAGGGGCCTAACACTGAAGCTTTCTTT. Amino acids: CSANQGPNTEAFF.